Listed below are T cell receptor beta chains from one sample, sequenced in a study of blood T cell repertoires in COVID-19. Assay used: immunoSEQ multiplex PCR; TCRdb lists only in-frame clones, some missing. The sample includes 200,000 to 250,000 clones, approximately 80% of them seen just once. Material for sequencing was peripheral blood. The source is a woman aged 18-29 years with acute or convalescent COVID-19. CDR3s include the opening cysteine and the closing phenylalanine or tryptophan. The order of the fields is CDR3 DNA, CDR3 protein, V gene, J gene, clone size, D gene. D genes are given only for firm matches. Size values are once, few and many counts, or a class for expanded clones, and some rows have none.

CDR3 DNA: TGTGCCAGCAGCCCACCTGGCGGGGCATCCTACGAGCAGTACTTC; CDR3 protein: CASSPPGGASYEQYF; V gene: TRBV7-9; J gene: TRBJ2-7; clone size: few; D gene: NA
CDR3 DNA: TGTGCCAGCAGATGGGGGGGCGGGCAGCCCCAGCATTTT; CDR3 protein: CASRWGGGQPQHF; V gene: TRBV12-3/TRBV12-4; J gene: TRBJ1-5; clone size: NA; D gene: NA
CDR3 DNA: TGTGCCAGCAGCGCGGACAGGGGTAAAGTCTCCGGGGCCAACGTCCTGACTTTC; CDR3 protein: CASSADRGKVSGANVLTF; V gene: TRBV14; J gene: TRBJ2-6; clone size: NA; D gene: TRBD1
CDR3 DNA: TGTGCCAGCAGCTTAGGAGGACTAGCCACCCAAGAGACCCAGTACTTC; CDR3 protein: CASSLGGLATQETQYF; V gene: TRBV7-6; J gene: TRBJ2-5; clone size: NA; D gene: TRBD2
CDR3 DNA: TGTGCCAGCAGGGGGACAGGGGCTTCGTACGAGCAGTACTTC; CDR3 protein: CASRGTGASYEQYF; V gene: TRBV6-6; J gene: TRBJ2-7; clone size: NA; D gene: TRBD1
CDR3 DNA: TGTGCCAGCGGGACAGGGGAATACCACGAGCAGTACTTC; CDR3 protein: CASGTGEYHEQYF; V gene: TRBV10-3; J gene: TRBJ2-7; clone size: NA; D gene: TRBD1
CDR3 DNA: TGTGCTAGTGGTTTGGGTGTAGGACAGGTCGACACTGAAGCTTTCTTT; CDR3 protein: CASGLGVGQVDTEAFF; V gene: TRBV12-5; J gene: TRBJ1-1; clone size: once; D gene: TRBD1
CDR3 DNA: TGTGCCAGCAGTGACTCCGAGGGAGAAGGCAATGAGCAGTTCTTC; CDR3 protein: CASSDSEGEGNEQFF; V gene: TRBV6-4; J gene: TRBJ2-1; clone size: NA; D gene: NA
CDR3 DNA: TGTGCCATCAGTGAGGCGGGACTAGCGGCAGATACGCAGTATTTT; CDR3 protein: CAISEAGLAADTQYF; V gene: TRBV10-3; J gene: TRBJ2-3; clone size: once; D gene: TRBD2
CDR3 DNA: TGTGCCAGCAGTTCCGGGACTAGCGGGAGTCTCAATGAGCAGTTCTTC; CDR3 protein: CASSSGTSGSLNEQFF; V gene: TRBV6-2/TRBV6-3; J gene: TRBJ2-1; clone size: NA; D gene: TRBD2
CDR3 DNA: TGTGCCAGCAGCTTAGAAGGGTGGGAGGTTATGCACACTGAAGCTTTCTTT; CDR3 protein: CASSLEGWEVMHTEAFF; V gene: TRBV7-9; J gene: TRBJ1-1; clone size: NA; D gene: NA
CDR3 DNA: TGTGCCAGCAGCTGGACAGGGGAGGCTGGCTACACCTTC; CDR3 protein: CASSWTGEAGYTF; V gene: TRBV5-4; J gene: TRBJ1-2; clone size: NA; D gene: TRBD1
CDR3 DNA: TGTGCCAGCAGCCCGACAGTAGCCAAAAACATTCAGTACTTC; CDR3 protein: CASSPTVAKNIQYF; V gene: TRBV5-6; J gene: TRBJ2-4; clone size: NA; D gene: NA
CDR3 DNA: TGTGCCAGCAGTTCAGACAGCTACGAGCAGTACTTC; CDR3 protein: CASSSDSYEQYF; V gene: TRBV6-5; J gene: TRBJ2-7; clone size: NA; D gene: NA
CDR3 DNA: TGTGCCAGTAGTCGAGCTTCTGAAGCTTTCTTT; CDR3 protein: CASSRASEAFF; V gene: TRBV19; J gene: TRBJ1-1; clone size: NA; D gene: NA
CDR3 DNA: TGTGCCAGCAGTGAAGTCAGCGGGAAGTTCGTTAATGAGCAGTTCTTC; CDR3 protein: CASSEVSGKFVNEQFF; V gene: TRBV2; J gene: TRBJ2-1; clone size: NA; D gene: TRBD2
CDR3 DNA: TGTGCCACCCACTCGACAGGGTTCAGCACAGATACGCAGTATTTT; CDR3 protein: CATHSTGFSTDTQYF; V gene: TRBV10-3; J gene: TRBJ2-3; clone size: few; D gene: TRBD1
CDR3 DNA: TGCGCCAGCAGCCAAGTTAGAAACTACGAGCAGTACTTC; CDR3 protein: CASSQVRNYEQYF; V gene: TRBV4-3; J gene: TRBJ2-7; clone size: NA; D gene: NA
CDR3 DNA: TGTGCCAGTAGTGGGCTAGCGGGTTACGAGCAGTACTTC; CDR3 protein: CASSGLAGYEQYF; V gene: TRBV19; J gene: TRBJ2-7; clone size: NA; D gene: TRBD2
CDR3 DNA: TGTGCCAGCAGCTTTCTAGAATACAATGAGCAGTTCTTC; CDR3 protein: CASSFLEYNEQFF; V gene: TRBV14; J gene: TRBJ2-1; clone size: NA; D gene: NA
CDR3 DNA: TGTGCCAGCCAATTTAATCAGGGGCCTCCCACCGGGGAGCTGTTTTTT; CDR3 protein: CASQFNQGPPTGELFF; V gene: TRBV5-4; J gene: TRBJ2-2; clone size: NA; D gene: NA
CDR3 DNA: TGTGCCAGCAGCCCCGGACTGTACAATGAGCAGTTCTTC; CDR3 protein: CASSPGLYNEQFF; V gene: TRBV11-3; J gene: TRBJ2-1; clone size: NA; D gene: NA
CDR3 DNA: TGCAGTGCCAGACGGACAGAGCAGTACTTC; CDR3 protein: CSARRTEQYF; V gene: TRBV20-1; J gene: TRBJ2-7; clone size: NA; D gene: NA
CDR3 DNA: TGTGCCAGCAGTCCAGGGACTAGCGGAAGTAATGAGCAGTTCTTC; CDR3 protein: CASSPGTSGSNEQFF; V gene: TRBV27; J gene: TRBJ2-1; clone size: NA; D gene: TRBD2
CDR3 DNA: TGTGCCAGCAGCTTACAGAGCACAGATACGCAGTATTTT; CDR3 protein: CASSLQSTDTQYF; V gene: TRBV7-3; J gene: TRBJ2-3; clone size: few; D gene: NA
CDR3 DNA: TGTGCCATCTTGGCCCTAGCGGGAGGCACTACCGGGGAGCTGTTTTTT; CDR3 protein: CAILALAGGTTGELFF; V gene: TRBV10-3; J gene: TRBJ2-2; clone size: NA; D gene: TRBD2
CDR3 DNA: TGTGCCAGCTCACTTCAGAAGTCTCAAGAGACCCAGTACTTC; CDR3 protein: CASSLQKSQETQYF; V gene: TRBV18; J gene: TRBJ2-5; clone size: NA; D gene: NA
CDR3 DNA: TGCGCCAGCAGCCAAGACGGGGGTACAATTTCTGGGGCCAACGTCCTGACTTTC; CDR3 protein: CASSQDGGTISGANVLTF; V gene: TRBV4-3; J gene: TRBJ2-6; clone size: NA; D gene: NA
CDR3 DNA: TGTGCCAGCAGTGACTCGGAGGGAAGTAGCAATGAGCAGTTCTTC; CDR3 protein: CASSDSEGSSNEQFF; V gene: TRBV6-4; J gene: TRBJ2-1; clone size: NA; D gene: NA
CDR3 DNA: TGCGCCAGCAGCCAAGATTTGTCGAGGGGCTACACCTTC; CDR3 protein: CASSQDLSRGYTF; V gene: TRBV4-1; J gene: TRBJ1-2; clone size: NA; D gene: NA
CDR3 DNA: TGTGCCAGCAGCTTGCTAGGACAAGCCAAAAACATTCAGTACTTC; CDR3 protein: CASSLLGQAKNIQYF; V gene: TRBV7-8; J gene: TRBJ2-4; clone size: NA; D gene: NA
CDR3 DNA: TGTGCCAGCAGTTATTCAAGTGGGCTTACAAACTATGGCTACACCTTC; CDR3 protein: CASSYSSGLTNYGYTF; V gene: TRBV6-2/TRBV6-3; J gene: TRBJ1-2; clone size: NA; D gene: NA
CDR3 DNA: TGTGCCAGCAGGCAAAAACCGGGACTAGCCTACGAGCAGTACTTC; CDR3 protein: CASRQKPGLAYEQYF; V gene: TRBV7-2; J gene: TRBJ2-7; clone size: NA; D gene: TRBD2
CDR3 DNA: TGTGCCAGCAGCTTAATCCTAGCGGGAGGTGATACGCAGTATTTT; CDR3 protein: CASSLILAGGDTQYF; V gene: TRBV7-2; J gene: TRBJ2-3; clone size: NA; D gene: TRBD2
CDR3 DNA: TGTGCCAGCAGTCTTGGGCGGGAAGAGGACGAGCAGTACTTC; CDR3 protein: CASSLGREEDEQYF; V gene: TRBV28; J gene: TRBJ2-7; clone size: NA; D gene: NA
CDR3 DNA: TGTGCCAGCAGTTACCACCGGGGTTCTGGAGAGCAGTACTTC; CDR3 protein: CASSYHRGSGEQYF; V gene: TRBV6-5; J gene: TRBJ2-7; clone size: few; D gene: NA
CDR3 DNA: TGTGCCAGCAGTTCCACAGGCACAGATACGCAGTATTTT; CDR3 protein: CASSSTGTDTQYF; V gene: TRBV25-1; J gene: TRBJ2-3; clone size: NA; D gene: NA
CDR3 DNA: TGTGCCAGCAGCTTATGGGGGGACAGGGCGTATGAAAAACTGTTTTTT; CDR3 protein: CASSLWGDRAYEKLFF; V gene: TRBV7-2; J gene: TRBJ1-4; clone size: few; D gene: TRBD1
CDR3 DNA: TGCAGCGTTGAACCGCCCCCAGGGAGGGAGGAGCAGTTCTTC; CDR3 protein: CSVEPPPGREEQFF; V gene: TRBV29-1; J gene: TRBJ2-1; clone size: NA; D gene: TRBD2
CDR3 DNA: TGCGCCAGCAGCCAAGATTCTTGGGCAGGGCGCTCTGGAAACACCATATATTTT; CDR3 protein: CASSQDSWAGRSGNTIYF; V gene: TRBV4-3; J gene: TRBJ1-3; clone size: NA; D gene: NA
CDR3 DNA: TGTGCCAGCAGCCAAACAGGGGATTCCTACGAGCAGTACTTC; CDR3 protein: CASSQTGDSYEQYF; V gene: TRBV7-8; J gene: TRBJ2-7; clone size: once; D gene: TRBD1
CDR3 DNA: TGTGCCAGTACCTTATACGGGACTAGCACGTCCGGTGAGCAGTTCTTC; CDR3 protein: CASTLYGTSTSGEQFF; V gene: TRBV19; J gene: TRBJ2-1; clone size: NA; D gene: TRBD2
CDR3 DNA: TGTGCCAGCAGTACCGGACAGGGGACCCTCCACTTT; CDR3 protein: CASSTGQGTLHF; V gene: TRBV28; J gene: TRBJ1-6; clone size: NA; D gene: TRBD1
CDR3 DNA: TGCGCCAGCAGCCAGGGACAGGGGGGCGAGCAGTACTTC; CDR3 protein: CASSQGQGGEQYF; V gene: TRBV5-1; J gene: TRBJ2-7; clone size: NA; D gene: TRBD1
CDR3 DNA: TGTGCCAGCAGTGAATGGCGGGAGACCCAGTACTTC; CDR3 protein: CASSEWRETQYF; V gene: TRBV25-1; J gene: TRBJ2-5; clone size: once; D gene: NA
CDR3 DNA: TGTGCCAGCAGTTATCAGATCTATAATTCACCCCTCCACTTT; CDR3 protein: CASSYQIYNSPLHF; V gene: TRBV28; J gene: TRBJ1-6; clone size: NA; D gene: NA